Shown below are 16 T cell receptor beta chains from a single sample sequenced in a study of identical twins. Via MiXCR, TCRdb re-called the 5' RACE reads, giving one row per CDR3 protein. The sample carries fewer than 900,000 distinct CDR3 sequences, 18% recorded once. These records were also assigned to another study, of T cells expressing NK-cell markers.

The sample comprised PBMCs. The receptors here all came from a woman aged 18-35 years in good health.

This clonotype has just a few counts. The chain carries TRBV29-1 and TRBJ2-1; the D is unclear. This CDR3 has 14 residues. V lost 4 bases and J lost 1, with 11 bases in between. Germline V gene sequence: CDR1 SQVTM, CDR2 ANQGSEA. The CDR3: CSVVSMASYNEQFF. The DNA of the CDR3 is TGCAGCGTTGTCTCTATGGCATCCTACAATGAGCAGTTCTTC.

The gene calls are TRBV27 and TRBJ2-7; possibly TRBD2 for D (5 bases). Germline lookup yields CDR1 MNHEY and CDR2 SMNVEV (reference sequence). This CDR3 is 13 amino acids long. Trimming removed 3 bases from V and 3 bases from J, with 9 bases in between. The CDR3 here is CASSFQRYYEQYF. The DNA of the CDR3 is TGTGCCAGCAGTTTCCAGCGGTACTACGAGCAGTACTTC.

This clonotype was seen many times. CDR3 bases: TGTGCCAGCGGGACTAGCACAGATACGCAGTATTTT. It yields the protein CASGTSTDTQYF. This chain joins TRBV12-3 or TRBV12-4 and TRBJ2-3; TRBD2 might be the D (6 bases). The CDR3 consists of 12 residues. Trimming removed 8 bases from V and 0 bases from J, with 6 bases in between.

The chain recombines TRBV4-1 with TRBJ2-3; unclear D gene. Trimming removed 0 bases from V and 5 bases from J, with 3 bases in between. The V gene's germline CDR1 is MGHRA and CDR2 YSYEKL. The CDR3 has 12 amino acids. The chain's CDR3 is CASSQDQDTQYF. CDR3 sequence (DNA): TGCGCCAGCAGCCAAGATCAAGATACGCAGTATTTT.

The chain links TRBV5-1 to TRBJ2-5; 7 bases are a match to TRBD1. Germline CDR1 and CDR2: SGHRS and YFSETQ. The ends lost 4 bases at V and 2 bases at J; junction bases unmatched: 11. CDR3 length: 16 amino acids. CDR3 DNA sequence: TGCGCCAGCAGCCTCTTAGACAGGGTCCCACAAGAGACCCAGTACTTC. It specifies CASSLLDRVPQETQYF.

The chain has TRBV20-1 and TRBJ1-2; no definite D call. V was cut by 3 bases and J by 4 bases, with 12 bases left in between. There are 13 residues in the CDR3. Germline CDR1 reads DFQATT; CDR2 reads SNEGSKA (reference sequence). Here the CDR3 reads CSASLSRFYGYTF. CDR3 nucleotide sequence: TGCAGTGCTAGCCTGAGTAGGTTCTATGGCTACACCTTC.

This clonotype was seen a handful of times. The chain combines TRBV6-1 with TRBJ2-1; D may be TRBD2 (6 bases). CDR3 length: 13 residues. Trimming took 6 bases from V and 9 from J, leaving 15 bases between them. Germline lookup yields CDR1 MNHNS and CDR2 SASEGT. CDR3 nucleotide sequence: TGTGCCAGCAGGGAGGGAGTGTTGACTGAGCAGTTCTTC. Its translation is CASREGVLTEQFF.

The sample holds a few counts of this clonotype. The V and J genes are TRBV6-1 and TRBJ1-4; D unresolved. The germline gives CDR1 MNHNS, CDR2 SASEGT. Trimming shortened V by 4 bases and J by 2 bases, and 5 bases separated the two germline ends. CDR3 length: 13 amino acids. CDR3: CASSAATNEKLFF. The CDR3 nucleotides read TGTGCCAGCAGTGCCGCCACTAATGAAAAACTGTTTTTT.

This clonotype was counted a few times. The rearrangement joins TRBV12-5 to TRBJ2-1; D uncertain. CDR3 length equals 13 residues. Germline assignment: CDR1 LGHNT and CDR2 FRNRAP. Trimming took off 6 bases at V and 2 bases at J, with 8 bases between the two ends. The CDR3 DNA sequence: TGTGCTAGTGGCCTCGTGCCCTACAATGAGCAGTTCTTC. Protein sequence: CASGLVPYNEQFF. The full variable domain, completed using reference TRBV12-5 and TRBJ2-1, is DARVTQTPRHKVTEMGQEVTMRCQPILGHNTVFWYRQTMMQGLELLAYFRNRAPLDDSGMPKDRFSAEMPDATLATLKIQPSEPRDSAVYFCASGLVPYNEQFFGPGTRLTVL.

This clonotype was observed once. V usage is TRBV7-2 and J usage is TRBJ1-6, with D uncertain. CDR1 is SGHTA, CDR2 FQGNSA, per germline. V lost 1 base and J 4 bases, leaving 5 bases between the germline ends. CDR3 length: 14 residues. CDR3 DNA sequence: TGTGCCAGCAGCTTAGTGGCGTATAATTCACCCCTCCACTTT. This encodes CASSLVAYNSPLHF.

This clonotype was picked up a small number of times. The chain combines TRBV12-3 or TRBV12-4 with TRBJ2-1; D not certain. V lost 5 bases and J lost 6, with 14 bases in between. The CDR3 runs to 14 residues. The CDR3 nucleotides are TGTGCCAGCAGTGCCCTAGTGGCGGTCAATGAGCAGTTCTTC. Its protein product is CASSALVAVNEQFF.

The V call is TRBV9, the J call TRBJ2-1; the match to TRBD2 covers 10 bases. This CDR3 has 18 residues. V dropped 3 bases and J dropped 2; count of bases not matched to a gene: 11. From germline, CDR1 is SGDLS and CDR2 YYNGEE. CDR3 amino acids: CASSARQLAGIAYNEQFF. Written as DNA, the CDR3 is TGTGCCAGCAGCGCACGACAACTAGCGGGAATCGCCTACAATGAGCAGTTCTTC.

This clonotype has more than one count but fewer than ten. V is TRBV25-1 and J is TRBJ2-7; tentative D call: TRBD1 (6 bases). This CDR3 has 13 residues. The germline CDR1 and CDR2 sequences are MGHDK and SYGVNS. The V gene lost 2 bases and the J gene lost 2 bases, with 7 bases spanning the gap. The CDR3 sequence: CASSEDRPYEQYF. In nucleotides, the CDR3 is TGTGCCAGCAGTGAAGACAGGCCCTACGAGCAGTACTTC.

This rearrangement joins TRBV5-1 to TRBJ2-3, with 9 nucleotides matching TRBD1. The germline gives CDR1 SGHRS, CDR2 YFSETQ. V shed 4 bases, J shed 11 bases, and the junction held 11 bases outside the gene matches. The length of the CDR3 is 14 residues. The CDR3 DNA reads TGCGCCAGCAGCCGCGATGGGACAGGGTCGGGGCAGTATTTT. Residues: CASSRDGTGSGQYF.

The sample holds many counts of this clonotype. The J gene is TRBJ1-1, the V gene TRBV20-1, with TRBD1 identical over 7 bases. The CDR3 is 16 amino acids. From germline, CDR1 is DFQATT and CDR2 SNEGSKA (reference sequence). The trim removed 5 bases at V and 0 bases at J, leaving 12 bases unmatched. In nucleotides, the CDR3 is TGCAGTGCTTTTCAGACAGGGCGAGCCTTGAACACTGAAGCTTTCTTT. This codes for CSAFQTGRALNTEAFF.

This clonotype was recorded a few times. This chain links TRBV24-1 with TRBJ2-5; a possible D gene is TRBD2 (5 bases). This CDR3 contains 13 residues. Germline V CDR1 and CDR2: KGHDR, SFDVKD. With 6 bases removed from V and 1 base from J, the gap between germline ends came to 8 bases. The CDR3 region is CATSLSGQETQYF. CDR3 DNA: TGTGCCACCAGTCTCAGCGGCCAAGAGACCCAGTACTTC.